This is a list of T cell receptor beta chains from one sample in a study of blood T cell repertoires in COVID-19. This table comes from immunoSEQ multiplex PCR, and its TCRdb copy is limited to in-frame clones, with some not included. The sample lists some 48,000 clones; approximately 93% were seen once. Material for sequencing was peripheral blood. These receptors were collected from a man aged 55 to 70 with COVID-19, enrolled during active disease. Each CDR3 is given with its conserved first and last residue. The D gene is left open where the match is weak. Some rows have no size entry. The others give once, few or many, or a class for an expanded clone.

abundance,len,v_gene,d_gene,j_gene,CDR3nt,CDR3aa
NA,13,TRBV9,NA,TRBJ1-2,TGTGCCAGCAGCGATCAGGGCAACTATGGCTACACCTTC,CASSDQGNYGYTF
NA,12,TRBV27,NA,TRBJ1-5,TGTGCCAGCAGTTTTTACAATCAGCCCCAGCATTTT,CASSFYNQPQHF
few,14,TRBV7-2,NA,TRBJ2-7,TGTGCCAGCAGCTTAGAGTTTAGCTCCCCGGAGCAGTACTTC,CASSLEFSSPEQYF
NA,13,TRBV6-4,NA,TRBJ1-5,TGTGCCAGCAGTGAATCGGGAAATCAGCCCCAGCATTTT,CASSESGNQPQHF
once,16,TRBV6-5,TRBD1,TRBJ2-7,TGTGCCAGCAGTTACTCGACAGGGGGAGGGATCTACGAGCAGTACTTC,CASSYSTGGGIYEQYF
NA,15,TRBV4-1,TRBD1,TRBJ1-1,TGCGCCAGCAGCCAAGAAGAGGGGGCGGTCACTGAAGCTTTCTTT,CASSQEEGAVTEAFF
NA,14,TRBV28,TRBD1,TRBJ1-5,TGTGCCAGCAGTCGACAGGGTTTTTATCAGCCCCAGCATTTT,CASSRQGFYQPQHF
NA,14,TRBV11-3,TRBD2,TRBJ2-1,TGTGCCAGCAGCCCGAGCGGGGGTTACAATGAGCAGTTCTTC,CASSPSGGYNEQFF
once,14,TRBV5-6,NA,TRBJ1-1,TGTGCCAGCAGCTGGACACTGATGAACACTGAAGCTTTCTTT,CASSWTLMNTEAFF
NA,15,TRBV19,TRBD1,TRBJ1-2,TGTGCCAGTAGACTAGGGGGCGCAGCTAACTATGGCTACACCTTC,CASRLGGAANYGYTF
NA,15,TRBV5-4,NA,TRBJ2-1,TGTGCCAGCAGCTTGGGGGGAGGAGGTGCTGGAGAGCAGTTCTTC,CASSLGGGGAGEQFF
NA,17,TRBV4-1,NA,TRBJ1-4,TGCGCCAGCAGCCCCGCCCCCAGTGGCGGCACTAATGAAAAACTGTTTTTT,CASSPAPSGGTNEKLFF
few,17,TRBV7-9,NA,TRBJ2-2,TGTGCCAGCAGCCCCAACCGGGCAGGGGTCCGGTCCGGGGAGCTGTTTTTT,CASSPNRAGVRSGELFF
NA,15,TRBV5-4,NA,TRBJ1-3,TGTGCCAGCAGCTTGGGCCGAGCCTCTGGAAACACCATATATTTT,CASSLGRASGNTIYF
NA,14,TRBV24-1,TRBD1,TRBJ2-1,TGTGCCACCAGTGATGGACAGGCCTACAATGAGCAGTTCTTC,CATSDGQAYNEQFF
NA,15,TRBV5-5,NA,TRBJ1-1,TGTGCCAGCAGGCGGGATGACAGATTGAACACTGAAGCTTTCTTT,CASRRDDRLNTEAFF
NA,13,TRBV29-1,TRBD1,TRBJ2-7,TGCAGCGTAGAAATGGACAGGGCCCACGAGCAGTACTTC,CSVEMDRAHEQYF
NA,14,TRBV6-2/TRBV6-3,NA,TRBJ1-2,TGTGCCAGCAGTTCCCGGACAGCAAGCTATGGCTACACCTTC,CASSSRTASYGYTF
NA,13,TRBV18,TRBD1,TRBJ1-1,TGTGCCAGCTCCCAGGGGGGGAACACTGAAGCTTTCTTT,CASSQGGNTEAFF
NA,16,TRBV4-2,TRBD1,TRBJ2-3,TGTGCCAGCAGCCAGGATACAGGGGTCGGCACAGATACGCAGTATTTT,CASSQDTGVGTDTQYF
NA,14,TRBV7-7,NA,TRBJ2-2,TGTGCTAGCAGCTTAGGGCAGAACACCGGGGAGCTGTTTTTT,CASSLGQNTGELFF
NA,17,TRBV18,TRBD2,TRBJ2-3,TGTGCCAGCTCACACGGGACTAGGGGGACCAGCACAGATACGCAGTATTTT,CASSHGTRGTSTDTQYF
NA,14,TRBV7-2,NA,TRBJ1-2,TGTGCCAGCAGCTTAGTACTCAGGAACTATGGCTACACCTTC,CASSLVLRNYGYTF
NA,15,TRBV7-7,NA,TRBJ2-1,TGTGCTAGCAGCCCCTTCGGGGGTGCCTACAATGAGCAGTTCTTC,CASSPFGGAYNEQFF